This T cell receptor beta chain emerged from a study of cytomegalovirus exposure and HLA in healthy donors (TCRdb year 2017). About the study as a whole: In an earlier analysis of fewer than 750 of the donors, 276 Gb of sequence data and 100 million or so unique TCR beta sequences from about 190 million T cells were reported. Roughly 300 gigabases of sequencing data and approximately 80 million unique TCR sequences were included in an early release covering over 600 HLA-typed donors. Among the roughly 370 genotyped donors, under 90% belonged to the genetic ancestry cluster associated with self-reported Caucasian donors. The study aimed to test whether cataloging public T cell receptors could reveal signatures of past pathogen exposure. The study profiled the T cell repertoires of hundreds of subjects by immunosequencing and related them to cytomegalovirus serostatus. In addition to the first cohort of several hundred subjects, a separate validation cohort of approximately 110 different subjects was used. To predict cytomegalovirus infection status, the study combined high-throughput TCR immunosequencing, statistical association of individual TCRs with disease status, and machine learning. A later analysis re-analyzed previously published TCR beta repertoires from roughly 690 donors and added high-resolution HLA genotyping to study TCR occurrence patterns. Rather than drawing on any new phenotypic data, the later analysis identified candidate immune exposures from TCR beta sequences and the way those sequences occurred across donors. To decide whether each TCR beta V gene segment behaved as functional or pseudogenic, an earlier analysis of approximately 590 of the donors relied on high-throughput TCR beta sequencing. Donor age, sex, ethnicity and CMV serostatus were collected together with the repertoire data. Genome-wide SNP genotypes for about 65% of the roughly 670 donors were used in a later genetic analysis, which treated that subset as a discovery cohort. Every repertoire in the discovery cohort had been generated on one and the same sequencing platform. HLA typing included class I and class II loci at four-digit resolution. Typing coverage varied by locus: roughly 620-640 donors for A, B, C, DRB1 and DQB1; approximately 520 for DQA1; over 600 for DPA1; 450 to 480 for DPB1. Five DR-DQ haplotypes were treated as single units for association and clustering because of strong linkage in the cohort. Among over 350 genotyped donors of the cohort, an average of 235,054 unique TCR beta nucleotide sequences were sequenced per donor, roughly a sixth of them non-productive.

The sample holds one count of this clone. Its antigen is unknown. Per-nucleotide qualities are absent, and no much larger clonotype sits a single base away. The study at large found these results: It was suggested by the authors that the approach could potentially be generalized to other disease states and immunological phenotypes. HLA typing was unavailable for some donors at each locus, so association tests used only the typed subset. V-gene and J-gene trimming of TCR beta chains was associated with a missense DCLRE1C variant in a later genetic analysis, and the association was replicated in an independent cohort. In a later analysis, HLA-associated TCR beta chains showed more clonal expansion and lower generation probabilities than non-associated chains that were equally common. A cluster of highly shared sequence variants was judged likely to represent a technical artifact of the sequencing pipeline. In vitro tests confirmed that a few of the cytomegalovirus-associated TCR beta chains recognize cytomegalovirus antigens. In a later analysis, most CMV-associated TCR beta chains were found to appear HLA-restricted, with HLA associations seemingly driven largely by CMV exposure. Linkage disequilibrium might explain the correlated functional status among segregating V segments, but an unknown experimental factor could not be excluded. In an earlier analysis of some 550 of the donors, most TCR beta V segments were observed in productive rearrangements about 90% or about 30% of the time, broadly matching IMGT annotations. According to a later genetic analysis, donors in an Asian-associated ancestry cluster had fewer N-insertions in productive TCRs than the approximately 690-donor mean. A further reported finding was that TCR beta sequences accurately predicted the HLA-A and HLA-B alleles for most subjects in the first cohort. Presence/absence analyses assumed roughly uniform sequencing depth across donors, an assumption that may not hold. A later analysis associated about 17,000 TCR beta sequences with specific HLA alleles at a false discovery rate of 0.05. A later analysis reported that several top co-occurrence clusters appeared linked to parvovirus B19, influenza, CMV and Epstein-Barr virus. This cohort had only TCR beta chains sequenced, and the lack of alpha or paired-chain data limited which features could be detected. Because the 87-base-pair reads could not distinguish some IMGT-functional V segments, including TRBV6-2 and TRBV6-3, those segments were excluded. A later analysis found that TCR association rates varied across HLA loci, with DRB1 alleles showing the most associated TCRs and HLA-C alleles the fewest. The study gave a list of about 150 TCR beta chains associated with cytomegalovirus. Strong co-occurrence of HLA alleles, especially DR and DQ, made assigning TCR associations to individual alleles difficult. For the cohort, immune exposure information was limited to CMV serostatus. The classifier was reported to diagnose cytomegalovirus status with high specificity and sensitivity in both the original cohort and the validation cohort. Some 15 rarely observed V segments, including chromosome 9 orphons, were excluded from the earlier analysis of some 590 of the donors because counts were too low. While some public TCRs were present in many individuals, most TCR sequences turned up only very rarely across donors.

To prepare the library, the immunoSEQ multiplex PCR assay was applied. The multiplex PCR relied on a mix of 60 forward primers for TCR Vbeta segments and 13 reverse primers for TCR Jbeta segments. The CDR3 region of rearranged TCR beta genes was amplified from genomic DNA with a multiplex PCR assay. The amplified TCR beta libraries were sequenced on the Illumina HiSeq System as 87-base-pair reads. Under the source paper's analysis protocol: In a later analysis, tens of millions of unique TCR beta chains were counted across the roughly 610 repertoires, and roughly 11 million of these chains were shared by at least two donors. A nearest-neighbor algorithm error-corrected the raw reads and collapsed the reads into unique sequences, merging closely related sequences to remove PCR and sequencing errors. Alignment of CDR3 sequences to IMGT reference sequences was used to assign V, D and J gene segments. For a sequence to be retained, a match of at least six nucleotides was required to both a V gene segment and a J gene segment. Rearrangements were classified as productive when the CDR3 lacked stop codons and remained in frame with V and J, and all other rearrangements were classified as non-productive. Following IMGT convention, CDR3 was defined as the stretch from the second conserved V-encoded cysteine up to the conserved J-encoded phenylalanine. Sequences without an unambiguous match to a single V gene segment were excluded from the earlier analysis of approximately 600 of the donors. In an earlier analysis of 450 to 750 of the donors, a V segment was called functional when productive rearrangements were above 56.7%, and segregating when the standard deviation between donors exceeded 5%. To diagnose cytomegalovirus status from the catalog of TCR beta chain sequences, a statistical classification framework was built. A later analysis assigned V and J genes by comparing TCR nucleotide sequences with IMGT/GENE-DB human TR gene sequences. The TCRdist pipeline was used in a later analysis to assign CDR3 sequences and most-parsimonious VDJ recombination scenarios. In a later analysis, every TCR beta chain was defined by the combination of its CDR3 amino acid sequence and its V-gene family, and reads without a unique V-gene family were dropped. In a later analysis, approximately 590 highly shared, low-generation-probability nucleotide sequences were removed to address suspected cross-contamination and a sequencing artifact. In a later analysis, a clonal expansion index was calculated for each public chain from normalized within-repertoire ranks of inferred template counts. In a later analysis, generation probabilities were computed using a VDJ recombination model fitted to out-of-frame rearrangements, and the results were checked against IGoR. Hypergeometric tests were used in a later analysis to score TCR-TCR, TCR-HLA and TCR-CMV co-occurrence, with a repertoire-size bias correction applied to the TCR pairs. False discovery rates were estimated in a later analysis by permuting HLA or CMV assignments 20 times. In a later analysis, co-occurring TCRs were grouped using DBSCAN, and TCRdist sequence similarity was added for clustering within HLA-allele-positive subsets. Co-occurrence clustering excluded repertoires with fewer than 30,000 or more than 120,000 public chains, plus five with anomalous nucleotide sharing. The table comes from immuneACCESS by way of TCRdb, which keeps in-frame sequences with V and J called. Part of the clones is missing from these tables; in studies checked, under half for an unresolved V gene and the rest for unknown reasons. V and J calls plus clone size are reproduced from that table; the DNA served to infer D and trimming. In this sample the table shows 85,000 to 130,000 clones, roughly four fifths of which occur a single time. The leading ten clones occupy less than 15% of the sample.

The cohort consisted of 670 or so healthy bone marrow donors. Cohort members were all nominally healthy when sampled, although unrecorded immune exposures were likely present. The donor tested CMV seropositive, placing the donor among the 250 to 350 seropositive members of the cohort. A peripheral blood sample was provided by each donor, and peripheral blood mononuclear cells were used for TCR beta sequencing. Genomic DNA was extracted from the blood cell samples with the Qiagen DNeasy Blood Extraction Kit. For this chain, trimming is 2 bases at the V end and 9 bases at the J end, and the number of junction bases without a gene match is 12. CDR1 and CDR2 (LGHNA, YSLEER) derive from the germline V gene. Spanning cysteine to phenylalanine, the CDR3 consists of 18 amino acids. This entry keeps only the CDR3 DNA: 54 bases, framed from base 1.

Sequenced: PBMCs. The sequence is built from TRBV4-3 and TRBJ1-6; TRBD1 lines up with 11 middle nucleotides. The receptor's source is a male donor in good health and CMV-seropositive. The CDR3 sequence is CASSQQQQGTGGSSPLHF. The nucleotides are TGCGCCAGCAGCCAACAACAACAGGGGACAGGGGGGAGTTCACCCCTCCACTTT.